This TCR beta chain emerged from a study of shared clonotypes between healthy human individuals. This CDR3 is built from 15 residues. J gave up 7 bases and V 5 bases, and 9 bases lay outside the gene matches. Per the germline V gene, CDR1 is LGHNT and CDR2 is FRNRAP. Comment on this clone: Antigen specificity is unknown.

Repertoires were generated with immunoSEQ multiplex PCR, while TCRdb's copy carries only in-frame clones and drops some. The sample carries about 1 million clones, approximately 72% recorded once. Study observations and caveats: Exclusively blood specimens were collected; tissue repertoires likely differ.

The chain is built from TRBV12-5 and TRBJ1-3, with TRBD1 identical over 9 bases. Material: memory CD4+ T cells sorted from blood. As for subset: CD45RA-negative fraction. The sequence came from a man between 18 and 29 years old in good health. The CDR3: CASGPGTGKVNTIYF. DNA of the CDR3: TGTGCTAGTGGTCCTGGGACAGGGAAAGTGAACACCATATATTTT.